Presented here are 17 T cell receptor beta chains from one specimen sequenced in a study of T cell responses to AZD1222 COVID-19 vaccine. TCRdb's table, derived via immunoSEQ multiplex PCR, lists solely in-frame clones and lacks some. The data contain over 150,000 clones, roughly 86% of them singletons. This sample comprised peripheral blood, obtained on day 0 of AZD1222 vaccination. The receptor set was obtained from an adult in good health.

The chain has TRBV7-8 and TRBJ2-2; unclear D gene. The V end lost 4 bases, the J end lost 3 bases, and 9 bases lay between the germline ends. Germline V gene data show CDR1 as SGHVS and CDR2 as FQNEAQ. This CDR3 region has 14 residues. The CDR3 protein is CASSSYRDTGELFF. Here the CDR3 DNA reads TGTGCCAGCAGCTCCTACCGGGACACCGGGGAGCTGTTTTTT.

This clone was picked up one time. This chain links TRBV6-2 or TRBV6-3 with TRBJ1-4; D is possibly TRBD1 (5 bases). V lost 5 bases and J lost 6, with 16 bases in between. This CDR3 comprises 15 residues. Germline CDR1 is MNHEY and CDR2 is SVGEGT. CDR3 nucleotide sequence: TGTGCCAGCAGTGTCCGGGACCTGATGCATGAAAAACTGTTTTTT. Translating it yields CASSVRDLMHEKLFF.

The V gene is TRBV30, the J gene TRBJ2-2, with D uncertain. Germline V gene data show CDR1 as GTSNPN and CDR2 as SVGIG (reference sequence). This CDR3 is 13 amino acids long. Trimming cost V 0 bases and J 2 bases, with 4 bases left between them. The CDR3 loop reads CAWSVFNTGELFF. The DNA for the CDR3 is TGTGCCTGGAGTGTATTCAACACCGGGGAGCTGTTTTTT. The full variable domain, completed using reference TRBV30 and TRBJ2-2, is SQTIHQWPATLVQPVGSPLSLECTVEGTSNPNLYWYRQAAGRGLQLLFYSVGIGQISSEVPQNLSASRPQDRQFILSSKKLLLSDSGFYLCAWSVFNTGELFFGEGSRLTVL.

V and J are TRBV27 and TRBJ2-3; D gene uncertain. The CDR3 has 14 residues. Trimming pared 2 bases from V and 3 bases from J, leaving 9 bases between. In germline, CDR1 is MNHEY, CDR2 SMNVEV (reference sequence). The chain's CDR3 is CASSLVGATDTQYF. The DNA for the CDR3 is TGTGCCAGCAGTTTAGTCGGAGCGACAGATACGCAGTATTTT.

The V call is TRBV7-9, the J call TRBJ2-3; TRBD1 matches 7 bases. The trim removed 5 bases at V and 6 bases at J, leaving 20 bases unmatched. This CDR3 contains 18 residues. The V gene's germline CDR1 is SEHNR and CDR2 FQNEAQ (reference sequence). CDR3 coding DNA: TGTGCCAGCAGCCCACCATCCCCAAGGACAGGAGCGGAGGATACGCAGTATTTT. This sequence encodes CASSPPSPRTGAEDTQYF. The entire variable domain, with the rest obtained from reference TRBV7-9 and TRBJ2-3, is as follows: DTGVSQNPRHKITKRGQNVTFRCDPISEHNRLYWYRQTLGQGPEFLTYFQNEAQLEKSRLLSDRFSAERPKGSFSTLEIQRTEQGDSAMYLCASSPPSPRTGAEDTQYFGPGTRLTVL.

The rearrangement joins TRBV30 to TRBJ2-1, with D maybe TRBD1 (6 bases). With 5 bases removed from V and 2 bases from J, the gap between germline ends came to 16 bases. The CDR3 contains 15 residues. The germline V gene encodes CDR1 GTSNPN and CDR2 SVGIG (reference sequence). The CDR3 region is CAWEPQGTTYNEQFF. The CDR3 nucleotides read TGTGCCTGGGAACCCCAGGGGACCACCTACAATGAGCAGTTCTTC.

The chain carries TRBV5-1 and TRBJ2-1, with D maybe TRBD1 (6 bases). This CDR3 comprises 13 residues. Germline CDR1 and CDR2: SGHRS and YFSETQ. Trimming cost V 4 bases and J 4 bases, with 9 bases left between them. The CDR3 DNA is TGCGCCAGCAGCACGACAGGTTACAATGAGCAGTTCTTC. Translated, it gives CASSTTGYNEQFF. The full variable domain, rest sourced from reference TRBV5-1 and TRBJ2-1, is KAGVTQTPRYLIKTRGQQVTLSCSPISGHRSVSWYQQTPGQGLQFLFEYFSETQRNKGNFPGRFSGRQFSNSRSEMNVSTLELGDSALYLCASSTTGYNEQFFGPGTRLTVL.

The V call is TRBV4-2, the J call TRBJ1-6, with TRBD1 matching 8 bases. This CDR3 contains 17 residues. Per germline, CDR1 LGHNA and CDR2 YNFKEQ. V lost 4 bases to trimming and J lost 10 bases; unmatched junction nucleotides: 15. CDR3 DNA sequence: TGTGCCAGCAGCCCCAGACAGGACTGGACAGGGCTCTCACCCCTCCACTTT. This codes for CASSPRQDWTGLSPLHF.

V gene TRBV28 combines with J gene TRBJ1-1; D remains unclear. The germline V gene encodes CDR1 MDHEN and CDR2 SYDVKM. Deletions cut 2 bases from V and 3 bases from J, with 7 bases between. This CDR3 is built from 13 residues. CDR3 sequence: CASSLVSDTEAFF. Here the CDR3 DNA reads TGTGCCAGCAGTTTAGTCTCGGACACTGAAGCTTTCTTT.

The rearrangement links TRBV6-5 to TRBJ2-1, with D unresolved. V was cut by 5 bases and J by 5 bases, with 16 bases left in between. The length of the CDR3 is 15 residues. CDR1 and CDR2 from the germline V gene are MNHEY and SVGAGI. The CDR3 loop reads CASSRLGPLDNEQFF. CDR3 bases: TGTGCCAGCAGTCGCCTAGGGCCGCTCGACAATGAGCAGTTCTTC.

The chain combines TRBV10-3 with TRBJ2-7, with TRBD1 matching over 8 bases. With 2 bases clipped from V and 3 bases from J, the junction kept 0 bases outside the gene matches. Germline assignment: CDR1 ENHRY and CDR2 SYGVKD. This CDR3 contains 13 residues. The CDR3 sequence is CAISEGQGYEQYF. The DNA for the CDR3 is TGTGCCATCAGTGAGGGACAGGGCTACGAGCAGTACTTC.

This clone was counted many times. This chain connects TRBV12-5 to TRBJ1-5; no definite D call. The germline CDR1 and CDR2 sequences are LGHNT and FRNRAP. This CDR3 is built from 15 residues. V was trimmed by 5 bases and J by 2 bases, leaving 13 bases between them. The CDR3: CASGPPRLRNQPQHF. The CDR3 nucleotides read TGTGCTAGTGGTCCACCCAGGCTCCGCAATCAGCCCCAGCATTTT.

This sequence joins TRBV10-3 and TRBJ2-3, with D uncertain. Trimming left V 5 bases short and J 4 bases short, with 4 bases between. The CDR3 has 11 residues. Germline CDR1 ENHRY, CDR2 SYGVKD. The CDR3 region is CAISSSDTQYF. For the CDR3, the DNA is TGTGCCATCAGTTCGTCAGATACGCAGTATTTT.

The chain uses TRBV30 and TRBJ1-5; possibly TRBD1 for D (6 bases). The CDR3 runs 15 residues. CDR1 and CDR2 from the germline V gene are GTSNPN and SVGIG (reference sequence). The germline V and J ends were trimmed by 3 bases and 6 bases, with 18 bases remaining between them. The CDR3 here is CAWSLGAWEGQPQHF. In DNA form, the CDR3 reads TGTGCCTGGAGCTTGGGGGCCTGGGAGGGTCAGCCCCAGCATTTT.

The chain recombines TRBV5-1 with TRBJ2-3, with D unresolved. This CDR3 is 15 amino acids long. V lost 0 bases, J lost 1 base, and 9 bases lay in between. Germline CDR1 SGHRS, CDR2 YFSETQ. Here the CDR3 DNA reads TGCGCCAGCAGCTTGGAGGGATCTGGCACAGATACGCAGTATTTT. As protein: CASSLEGSGTDTQYF.

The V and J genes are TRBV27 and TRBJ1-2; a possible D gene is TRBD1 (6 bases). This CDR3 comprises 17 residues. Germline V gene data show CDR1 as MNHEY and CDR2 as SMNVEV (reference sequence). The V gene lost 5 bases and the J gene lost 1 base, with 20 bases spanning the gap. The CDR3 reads CASSDSRGNNFNYGYTF. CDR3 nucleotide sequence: TGTGCCAGCAGTGACTCCAGGGGAAACAACTTTAACTATGGCTACACCTTC.

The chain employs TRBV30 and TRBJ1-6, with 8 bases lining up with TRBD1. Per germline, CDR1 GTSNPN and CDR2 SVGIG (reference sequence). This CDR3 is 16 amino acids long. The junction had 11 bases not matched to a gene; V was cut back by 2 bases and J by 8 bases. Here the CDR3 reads CAWSTGQARLHSPLHF. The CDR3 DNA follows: TGTGCCTGGAGTACGGGACAGGCGCGTCTTCATTCACCCCTCCACTTT. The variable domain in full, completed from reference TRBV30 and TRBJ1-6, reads SQTIHQWPATLVQPVGSPLSLECTVEGTSNPNLYWYRQAAGRGLQLLFYSVGIGQISSEVPQNLSASRPQDRQFILSSKKLLLSDSGFYLCAWSTGQARLHSPLHFGNGTRLTVT.